Listed here is a single T cell receptor beta chain. Through a sample-barcoded 5' primer and a J-beta primer mix, a second PCR was run for 7 to 11 cycles. TCRdb re-derived calls from the 5' RACE reads in MiXCR, one entry per CDR3 protein. The sample lists roughly 790,000 distinct CDR3 sequences, roughly 43% occurring once. CDR1 and CDR2 from the germline V gene are DFQATT and SNEGSKA (reference sequence). The V segment lost 0 bases and the J segment 5 bases; nucleotides outside the gene matches: 14. The CDR3 contains 17 residues. This specimen comes from a study of blood T cells in healthy people across ages.

This chain connects TRBV20-1 to TRBJ2-7; 9 positions agree with TRBD2. Sequencing input: blood. The source of this sequence is a woman aged 55 to 70 in good health. CDR3 sequence: CSARDLVLAGRPNEQYF. The DNA for the CDR3 is TGCAGTGCTAGAGATCTGGTGCTAGCGGGGCGTCCCAACGAGCAGTACTTC.